This T cell receptor beta chain came from a study of T cell responses to AZD1222 COVID-19 vaccine. Study in general: Pooled samples include second doses given at about 4 or 12 weeks.

Whole-study findings and limits: Donors, mostly white British, included more females; clonal diversity was possibly underestimated. Targeting of unmutated variant regions was reportedly seen in nearly half of spike-specific TCRs.

A remark on this clone: Its antigen is as yet unknown.

V dropped 8 bases and J dropped 7 bases, with 15 bases sitting between them. The CDR3 has 13 residues. Germline assignment: CDR1 SGHKS and CDR2 YYEKEE (reference sequence). Assay: immunoSEQ multiplex PCR; the TCRdb copy retains only in-frame clones and omits some. The sample has roughly 180,000 clones, 94% seen once. The rearrangement uses TRBV5-5 and TRBJ2-2; D ambiguous. Here the sequenced sample was peripheral blood, taken on day 0 of AZD1222 vaccination. The receptor comes from an adult in good health. CDR3 region: CASGAGSVGELFF. DNA for the CDR3: TGTGCCAGTGGAGCAGGCTCGGTCGGGGAGCTGTTTTTT.